Included here is one T cell receptor (beta chain) sequence, with context. Per the authors' pipeline: From reference gene primer amplification, estimates of nucleated cell counts were derived. Here immunoSEQ multiplex PCR was the method, and the copy in TCRdb shows in-frame clones only, minus some. From that table come the V and J calls and clone size; the DNA was used to work out D and trimming. The repertoire includes tens of thousands of clones, around 89% of them detected once, and 0.9% to 1.5% sits in the top ten. These data are taken from a study of blood T cell repertoires in COVID-19. Study context: Nucleic acid was either cDNA or gDNA, and it came from T cells, B-cell-depleted T cells, or PBMCs.

Germline V gene lookup returns CDR1 SGHNT and CDR2 YYREEE (reference sequence). The CDR3 is 15 amino acids. V lost 4 bases and J lost 4; bases outside the gene matches: 6. This sequence was found in a woman aged 45-65 years with acute COVID-19. The chain employs TRBV5-4 and TRBJ1-5; TRBD1 matches at 9 bases. The sequenced sample consisted of PBMCs or T cells enriched from blood (not recorded which). The CDR3: CASSPDRGENQPQHF. The DNA for the CDR3 is TGTGCCAGCAGCCCGGACAGGGGAGAGAATCAGCCCCAGCATTTT.